This T cell receptor beta chain is from a study of shared clonotypes between healthy human individuals. On the study more broadly: Used for every donor were three CD4 naive, three CD4 memory, two CD8 naive and one CD8 memory plate.

Study results and limitations: At large depth, rarefaction still showed sorted-subset sequencing to be incomplete. In several donors, around 5.5% of naive CD4 clonotypes appeared in common.

Trimming shortened V by 1 base and J by 0 bases, and 5 bases separated the two germline ends. The CDR3 sequence is 13 residues long. Germline assignment: CDR1 SGHRS and CDR2 YFSETQ. As to this clone: The antigen is not known.

The material for each subset, its genomic DNA, was split evenly across several immunoSEQ plates. Assay: immunoSEQ multiplex PCR; the TCRdb copy retains only in-frame clones and omits some. Of 2 million to 2.5 million clones in the sample, around 93% were seen once. The chain is built from TRBV5-1 and TRBJ2-7, with D unresolved. The sequenced sample was naive CD4+ T cells from PBMCs. Subset of the sample: CD45RA+ positively selected. The sequence came from a man between 18 and 29 years old in good health. Some clones in this sample may be carry-over from other donors' samples. CDR3 nucleotide sequence: TGCGCCAGCAGCTTGACACTCTCCTACGAGCAGTACTTC. It yields the protein CASSLTLSYEQYF.